The 15 T cell receptor beta chains below come from one sample, sequenced in a study of CD8 T cells in ankylosing spondylitis. TCRdb re-called the 5' RACE reads with MiXCR, one entry per CDR3 protein. The data contain over 150,000 distinct CDR3 sequences, roughly 18% of them singletons. Sequenced sample: blood, either unsorted or a sorted T cell fraction (not recorded which). The receptor source for this set is a male donor aged 10-30 years with ankylosing spondylitis or in good health (not recorded which).

This chain connects TRBV6-2 or TRBV6-3 to TRBJ2-7; tentative D call: TRBD2 (5 bases). V lost 1 base and J lost 0, with 7 bases in between. The CDR3 runs to 14 residues. CDR1 and CDR2 (germline): MNHEY, SVGEGT. For the CDR3, the DNA is TGTGCCAGCAGTTACTTTAGCGACTCCTACGAGCAGTACTTC. Protein: CASSYFSDSYEQYF.

This clonotype was counted only a few times. The chain is built from TRBV29-1 and TRBJ1-1; the D is unclear. V was cut by 4 bases and J by 10 bases, with 22 bases left in between. Germline V gene sequence: CDR1 SQVTM, CDR2 ANQGSEA. The CDR3 contains 14 residues. Here the CDR3 DNA reads TGCAGCGTTGTCATCATAGGGTCCAAGAAAGGAGCTTTCTTT. Amino acids: CSVVIIGSKKGAFF.

In its sample, this clonotype was seen many times. This chain connects TRBV7-9 to TRBJ1-5, with 9 nucleotides matching TRBD1. CDR1 is SEHNR, CDR2 FQNEAQ, per germline (reference sequence). The CDR3 spans 14 residues. V lost 5 bases to trimming and J lost 7 bases; unmatched junction nucleotides: 6. CDR3 DNA: TGTGCCAGCAGCCGGACAGGGGTTGGGCAGCCCCAGCATTTT. The encoded protein is CASSRTGVGQPQHF.

This clonotype showed up many times. This rearrangement joins TRBV7-2 to TRBJ2-5; 13 bases map to TRBD2. This CDR3 comprises 16 residues. The J segment lost 5 bases and the V segment lost 6 bases, leaving 9 bases of the junction unmatched. Per germline, CDR1 SGHTA and CDR2 FQGNSA. The DNA of the CDR3 is TGTGCCAGCAGTCCTACTCGGACTAGCGGGAGTGAGACCCAGTACTTC. Translating it yields CASSPTRTSGSETQYF.

J is TRBJ1-5 and V is TRBV4-1; D not resolved. Trimming stripped 0 bases from V and 2 bases from J, with 14 bases between. The CDR3 covers 17 residues. Germline V gene lookup returns CDR1 MGHRA and CDR2 YSYEKL. The CDR3 sequence is CASSQDLTFGGNQPQHF. DNA for the CDR3: TGCGCCAGCAGCCAAGATCTGACATTCGGGGGCAATCAGCCCCAGCATTTT.

The rearrangement joins TRBV27 to TRBJ1-5; the D gene is possibly TRBD1 (6 bases). The length of the CDR3 is 15 residues. The V gene lost 2 bases and the J gene lost 5 bases, with 13 bases spanning the gap. CDR1 and CDR2 from the germline V gene are MNHEY and SMNVEV (reference sequence). CDR3 sequence (DNA): TGTGCCAGCAGTTTAATTCCGGACAGAGATCAGCCCCAGCATTTT. It encodes CASSLIPDRDQPQHF.

This clonotype was seen just once. This chain links TRBV6-5 with TRBJ1-2; a possible D gene is TRBD1 (5 bases). From germline, CDR1 is MNHEY and CDR2 SVGAGI. The CDR3 totals 13 residues. V was clipped by 2 bases and J by 4 bases, with 8 bases between them. CDR3 residues: CASSYQGGYGYTF. The CDR3 DNA reads TGTGCCAGCAGTTACCAGGGAGGCTATGGCTACACCTTC.

The chain joins TRBV5-1 to TRBJ2-1, with D possibly being TRBD1 (6 bases). Trimming took off 0 bases at V and 5 bases at J, with 12 bases between the two ends. This CDR3 spans 15 amino acids. The germline V gene has CDR1 SGHRS and CDR2 YFSETQ. This CDR3 reads CASSLGADSNNEQFF. In nucleotides, the CDR3 is TGCGCCAGCAGCTTGGGTGCGGACAGCAACAATGAGCAGTTCTTC.

This clonotype was seen many times. The chain combines TRBV10-3 with TRBJ2-2; D may be TRBD1 or TRBD2 (5 bases each). CDR1 is ENHRY, CDR2 SYGVKD, per germline. Trimming stripped 6 bases from V and 6 bases from J, with 14 bases between. The CDR3 runs to 14 residues. DNA for the CDR3: TGTGCCATCAGGGAGGCACTCAGGGCCGGGGAGCTGTTTTTT. It codes for CAIREALRAGELFF.

The V gene is TRBV20-1, the J gene TRBJ2-7; D is ambiguous. Germline V CDR1 and CDR2: DFQATT, SNEGSKA (reference sequence). V was cut by 1 base and J by 0 bases, with 16 bases left in between. The CDR3 is 16 residues long. The chain's CDR3 is CSARGPLGATSYEQYF. The CDR3 DNA is TGCAGTGCTAGAGGCCCTCTAGGCGCAACCTCCTACGAGCAGTACTTC.

In this sample, this clonotype turned up once. This chain links TRBV7-2 with TRBJ2-6; tentative D call: TRBD1 (6 bases). Trimming removed 4 bases at V and 4 bases at J, with 11 bases between. Germline values: CDR1 SGHTA, CDR2 FQGNSA. The CDR3 spans 15 residues. In DNA, the CDR3 is TGTGCCAGCAGCTACAACAGGGCCGGGGCCAACGTCCTGACTTTC. Residues: CASSYNRAGANVLTF. Full variable domain (missing parts from reference TRBV7-2 and TRBJ2-6): GAGVSQSPSNKVTEKGKDVELRCDPISGHTALYWYRQSLGQGLEFLIYFQGNSAPDKSGLPSDRFSAERTGGSVSTLTIQRTQQEDSAVYLCASSYNRAGANVLTFGAGSRLTVL.

V is TRBV10-3 and J is TRBJ2-7; D ambiguous. From germline, CDR1 is ENHRY and CDR2 SYGVKD. CDR3 length: 14 amino acids. Trimming left V 0 bases short and J 2 bases short, with 8 bases between. As DNA, the CDR3 is TGTGCCATCAGTGAGTCGGCGAGACCCTACGAGCAGTACGTC. Translating it yields CAISESARPYEQYV.

At least ten counts were recorded for this clonotype. This rearrangement joins TRBV6-1 to TRBJ1-2; 8 bases map to TRBD1. The CDR3 length is 13 residues. Trimming took 4 bases from V and 2 from J; bases not matched to a gene: 0. Per germline, CDR1 MNHNS and CDR2 SASEGT. Here the CDR3 reads CASSGQGNYGYTF. The CDR3 DNA reads TGTGCCAGCAGTGGACAGGGGAACTATGGCTACACCTTC.

This clonotype appeared many times. The rearrangement uses TRBV4-3 and TRBJ2-1; 8 nucleotides match TRBD1. The V gene's germline CDR1 is LGHNA and CDR2 YSLEER. The CDR3 is 15 residues long. The V segment lost 0 bases and the J segment 5 bases; nucleotides outside the gene matches: 3. CDR3 protein: CASSQDGTGDNEQFF. CDR3 nucleotide sequence: TGCGCCAGCAGCCAAGACGGGACAGGTGACAATGAGCAGTTCTTC.

This clonotype was counted at least ten times. The V gene is TRBV29-1, the J gene TRBJ2-3; D not resolved. V lost 6 bases and J lost 6, with 10 bases in between. CDR1 and CDR2 (germline): SQVTM, ANQGSEA. The CDR3 contains 11 residues. CDR3 nucleotides: TGCAGCGTCAATAGTTGGGATACGCAGTATTTT. It translates to CSVNSWDTQYF.